A selection of T cell receptor beta chains follows, all from one sample in a study of glioma-infiltrating T cells after dendritic cell vaccination. Clones were sequenced by immunoSEQ multiplex PCR, and TCRdb holds only the in-frame ones, with some missing. This sample has approximately 99,000 clones, with 65% to 85% found just once. The sample was blood, taken after dendritic cell vaccination. Every receptor here comes from a human donor with glioblastoma. Each CDR3 is given with its conserved first and last residue. Each record gives: clone size, D gene, V gene, J gene, CDR3 protein, CDR3 DNA. The D gene is left open where the match is weak. Expanded clones are given a class, and other clones once, few, many or no size at all.

.	TRBD2	TRBV29-1	TRBJ2-1	CSVVCGSFYNEQFF	TGCAGCGTTGTTTGCGGGAGTTTCTACAATGAGCAGTTCTTC
.	TRBD1	TRBV6-1	TRBJ1-4	CASTIPGQGTEKLFF	TGTGCCAGCACTATCCCGGGACAGGGGACCGAAAAACTGTTTTTT
.	.	TRBV25-1	TRBJ1-1	CASSPRRGENTEAFF	TGTGCCAGCAGTCCCCGGAGGGGTGAGAACACTGAAGCTTTCTTT
.	TRBD1	TRBV6-5	TRBJ1-4	CASSFGQAEKLFF	TGTGCCAGCAGTTTCGGACAGGCGGAAAAACTGTTTTTT
.	TRBD2	TRBV30	TRBJ2-3	CACRLAGGSDTQYF	TGTGCCTGCAGACTAGCGGGGGGGTCCGATACGCAGTATTTT
.	TRBD1	TRBV19	TRBJ2-7	CATGTAPSYEQYF	TGTGCCACCGGGACAGCCCCTTCATACGAGCAGTACTTC
.	TRBD1	TRBV19	TRBJ1-3	CASRTDRVWGNTIYF	TGTGCCAGTAGGACGGACAGGGTGTGGGGAAACACCATATATTTT
.	.	TRBV5-6	TRBJ2-1	CASSFLSIEQFF	TGTGCCAGCAGCTTTCTATCCATTGAGCAGTTCTTC
.	.	TRBV11-1	TRBJ1-2	CASSSSGSTSGGYTF	TGTGCCAGCAGCTCTTCCGGGTCTACCTCGGGTGGCTACACCTTC
.	TRBD2	TRBV18	TRBJ2-1	CASSHRLAGDDNEQFF	TGTGCCAGCTCCCACCGACTAGCGGGAGACGACAATGAGCAGTTCTTC
.	.	TRBV10-3	TRBJ2-3	CAISPDTSTDTQYF	TGTGCCATCAGCCCCGATACTAGCACAGATACGCAGTATTTT
few	.	TRBV6-6	TRBJ2-5	CASSTSVETQYF	TGTGCCAGCTCAACTAGTGTGGAGACCCAGTACTTC
.	TRBD2	TRBV15	TRBJ2-1	CATSISPPGLVFVNEQFF	TGTGCCACCAGCATTTCCCCTCCGGGACTAGTATTTGTCAATGAGCAGTTCTTC
.	TRBD1	TRBV6-6	TRBJ1-2	CASSYPDRVRGYTF	TGTGCCAGCAGTTACCCCGACAGGGTACGCGGCTACACCTTC
.	.	TRBV10-3	TRBJ2-3	CAISDGSAQITQYF	TGTGCCATCAGTGACGGCTCAGCACAGATAACGCAGTATTTT
.	.	TRBV7-2	TRBJ1-2	CASSLPGRPLGYTF	TGTGCCAGCAGCTTACCCGGCAGGCCCCTGGGCTACACCTTC
.	TRBD2	TRBV6-1	TRBJ2-3	CASHTGGPTDTQYF	TGTGCCAGCCACACGGGAGGCCCCACAGATACGCAGTATTTT
.	.	TRBV19	TRBJ2-5	CASSWGLSEWETQYF	TGTGCCAGTAGCTGGGGACTTTCCGAATGGGAGACCCAGTACTTC
.	.	TRBV28	TRBJ1-2	CASGFVGGYTF	TGTGCCAGCGGCTTCGTTGGTGGCTACACCTTC
.	TRBD2	TRBV6-1	TRBJ2-2	CASSASGVLLNTGELFF	TGTGCCAGCAGTGCCAGCGGGGTCCTCCTTAACACCGGGGAGCTGTTTTTT
.	TRBD2	TRBV5-4	TRBJ2-1	CASSLGTRTHNEQFF	TGTGCCAGCAGCTTGGGGACTAGAACCCACAATGAGCAGTTCTTC
.	.	TRBV18	TRBJ1-6	CASSPGGGTNSPLHF	TGTGCCAGCTCACCAGGGGGCGGAACTAATTCACCCCTCCACTTT
once	TRBD2	TRBV7-9	TRBJ2-1	CASSSITAGESYNEQFF	TGTGCCAGCAGCTCAATCACCGCGGGAGAATCCTACAATGAGCAGTTCTTC
.	.	TRBV9	TRBJ1-1	CASSARPGTHAPMNTEAFF	TGTGCCAGCAGCGCCCGCCCCGGGACACACGCCCCCATGAACACTGAAGCTTTCTTT
.	TRBD1	TRBV7-3	TRBJ1-4	CASSPTGAHSEKLFF	TGTGCCAGCAGCCCGACAGGGGCACATAGCGAAAAACTGTTTTTT
.	.	TRBV5-1	TRBJ2-3	CASSSPSSQVLVTDTQYF	TGCGCCAGCAGCTCACCTAGCTCTCAGGTCCTCGTCACAGATACGCAGTATTTT